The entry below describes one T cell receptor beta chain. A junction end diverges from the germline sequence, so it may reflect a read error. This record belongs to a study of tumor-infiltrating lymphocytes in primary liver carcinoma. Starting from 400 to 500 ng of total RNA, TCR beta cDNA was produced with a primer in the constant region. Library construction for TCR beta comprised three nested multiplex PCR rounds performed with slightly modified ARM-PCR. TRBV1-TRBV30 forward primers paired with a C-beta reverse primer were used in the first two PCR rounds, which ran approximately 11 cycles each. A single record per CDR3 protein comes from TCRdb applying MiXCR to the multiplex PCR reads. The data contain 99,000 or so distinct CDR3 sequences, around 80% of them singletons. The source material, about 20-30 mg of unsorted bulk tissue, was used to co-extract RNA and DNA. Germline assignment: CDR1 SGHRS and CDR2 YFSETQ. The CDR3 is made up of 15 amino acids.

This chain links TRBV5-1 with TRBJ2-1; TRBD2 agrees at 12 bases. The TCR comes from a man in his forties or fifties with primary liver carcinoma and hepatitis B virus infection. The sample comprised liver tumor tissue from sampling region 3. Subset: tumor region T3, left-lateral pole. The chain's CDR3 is CASGSLAGGPNEQFF. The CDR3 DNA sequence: TGTGCCAGCGGCTCTCTAGCGGGAGGGCCCAATGAGCAGTTCTTC.